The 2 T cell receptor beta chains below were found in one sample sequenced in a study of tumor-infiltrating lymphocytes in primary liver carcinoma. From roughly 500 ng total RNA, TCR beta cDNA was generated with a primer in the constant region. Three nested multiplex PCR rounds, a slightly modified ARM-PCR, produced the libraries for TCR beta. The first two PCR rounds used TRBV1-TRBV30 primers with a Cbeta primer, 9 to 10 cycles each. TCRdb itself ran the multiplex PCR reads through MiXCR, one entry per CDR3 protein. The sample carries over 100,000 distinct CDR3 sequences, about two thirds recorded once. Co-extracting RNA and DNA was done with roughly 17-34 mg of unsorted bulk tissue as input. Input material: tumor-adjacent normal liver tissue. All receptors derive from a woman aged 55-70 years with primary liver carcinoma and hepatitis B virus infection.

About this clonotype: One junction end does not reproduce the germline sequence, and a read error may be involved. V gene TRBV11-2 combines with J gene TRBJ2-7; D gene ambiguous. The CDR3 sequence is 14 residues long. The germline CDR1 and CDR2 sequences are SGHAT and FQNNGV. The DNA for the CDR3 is TGTGTCAGCAGCTTCTCCCAAGGATCCCACGAGCAGTACTTC. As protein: CVSSFSQGSHEQYF. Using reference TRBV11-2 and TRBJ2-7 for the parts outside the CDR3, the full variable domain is EAGVAQSPRYKIIEKRQSVAFWCNPISGHATLYWYQQILGQGPKLLIQFQNNGVVDDSQLPKDRFSAERLKGVDSTLKIQPAKLEDSAVYLCVSSFSQGSHEQYFGPGTRLTVT.

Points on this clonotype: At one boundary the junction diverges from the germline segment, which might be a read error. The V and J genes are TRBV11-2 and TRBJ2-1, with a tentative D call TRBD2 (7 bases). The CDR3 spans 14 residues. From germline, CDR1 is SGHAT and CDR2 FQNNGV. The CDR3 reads CASSLVGGPLERFF. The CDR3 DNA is TGTGCCAGCAGCTTAGTGGGGGGGCCGCTTGAGCGGTTCTTC.